Below, one T cell receptor beta chain is given with its context. Its target is not known. The entry originates in a study of T cell responses to AZD1222 COVID-19 vaccine. This CDR3 has 14 amino acids. Germline values: CDR1 SEHNR, CDR2 FQNEAQ (reference sequence). Trimming pared 8 bases from V and 9 bases from J, leaving 20 bases between. General study points: Samples come after the peak T cell response, not at day 14. Spike-specific TCR breadth and depth went up after people got two AZD1222 doses. Donor demographics were predominantly white British with a female majority; clonal diversity may be underestimated.

Sequencing was performed with immunoSEQ multiplex PCR; in TCRdb, only in-frame clones are kept and a portion is missing. The sample carries roughly 130,000 clones, around 94% recorded once. The sequenced sample was peripheral blood, obtained on day 0 of AZD1222 vaccination. The TCR was taken from an adult in good health. This chain joins TRBV7-9 and TRBJ2-1; D call uncertain. The CDR3 spells CASAPRFGHIEQFF. CDR3 nucleotides: TGTGCCAGCGCCCCCCGGTTTGGGCATATTGAGCAGTTCTTC.